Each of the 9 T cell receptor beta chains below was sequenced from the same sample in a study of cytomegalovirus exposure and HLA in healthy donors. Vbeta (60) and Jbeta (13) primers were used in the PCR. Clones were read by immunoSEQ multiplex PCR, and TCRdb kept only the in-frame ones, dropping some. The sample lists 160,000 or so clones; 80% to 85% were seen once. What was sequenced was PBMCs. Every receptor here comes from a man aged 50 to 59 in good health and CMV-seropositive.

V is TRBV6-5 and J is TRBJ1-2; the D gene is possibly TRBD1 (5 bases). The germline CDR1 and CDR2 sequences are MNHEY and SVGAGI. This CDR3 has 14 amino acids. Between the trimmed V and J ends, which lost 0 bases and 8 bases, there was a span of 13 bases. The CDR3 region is CASSYSGPQGGYTF. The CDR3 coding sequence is TGTGCCAGCAGTTACTCTGGTCCTCAGGGAGGCTACACCTTC.

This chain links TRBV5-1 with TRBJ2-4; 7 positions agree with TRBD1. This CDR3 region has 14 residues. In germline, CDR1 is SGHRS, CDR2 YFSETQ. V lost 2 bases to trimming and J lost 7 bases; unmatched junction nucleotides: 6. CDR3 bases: TGCGCCAGCAGCTTAGGGACAGAGGGGAACATTCAGTACTTC. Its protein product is CASSLGTEGNIQYF.

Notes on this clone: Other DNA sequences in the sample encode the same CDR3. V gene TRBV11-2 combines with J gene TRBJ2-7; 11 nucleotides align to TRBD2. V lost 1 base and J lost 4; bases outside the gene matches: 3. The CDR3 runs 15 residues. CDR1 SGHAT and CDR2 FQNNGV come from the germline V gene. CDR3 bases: TGTGCCAGCAGCTTAGGGTCTAGCGGGGGGTACGAGCAGTACTTC. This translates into CASSLGSSGGYEQYF.

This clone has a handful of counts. The DNA for the CDR3 is TGTGCCAGCAGGACAGGGGGCTACGAGCAGTACTTC. Amino acid sequence: CASRTGGYEQYF. The J gene is TRBJ2-7, the V gene TRBV27, with TRBD1 matching 9 bases. CDR3 length: 12 residues. V lost 6 bases, J lost 3 bases, and 0 bases stayed unmatched. CDR1 is MNHEY and CDR2 is SMNVEV in the germline V gene (reference sequence).

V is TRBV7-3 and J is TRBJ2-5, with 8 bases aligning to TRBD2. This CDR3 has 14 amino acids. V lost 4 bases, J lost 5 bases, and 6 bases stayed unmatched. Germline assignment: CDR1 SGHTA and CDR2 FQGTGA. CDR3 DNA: TGTGCCAGCAGCTCCAGCAGCGGGAGCGAGACCCAGTACTTC. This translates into CASSSSSGSETQYF.

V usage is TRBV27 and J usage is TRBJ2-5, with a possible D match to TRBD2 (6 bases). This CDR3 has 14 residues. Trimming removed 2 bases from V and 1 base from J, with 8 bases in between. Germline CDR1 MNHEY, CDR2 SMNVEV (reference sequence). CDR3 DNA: TGTGCCAGCAGTTTAGCGGGAATCCAAGAGACCCAGTACTTC. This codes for CASSLAGIQETQYF.

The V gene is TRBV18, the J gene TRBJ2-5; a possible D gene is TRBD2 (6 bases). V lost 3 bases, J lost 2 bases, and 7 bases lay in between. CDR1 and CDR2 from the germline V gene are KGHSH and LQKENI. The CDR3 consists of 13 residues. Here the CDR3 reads CASSPAGQETQYF. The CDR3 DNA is TGTGCCAGCTCACCGGCGGGGCAAGAGACCCAGTACTTC.

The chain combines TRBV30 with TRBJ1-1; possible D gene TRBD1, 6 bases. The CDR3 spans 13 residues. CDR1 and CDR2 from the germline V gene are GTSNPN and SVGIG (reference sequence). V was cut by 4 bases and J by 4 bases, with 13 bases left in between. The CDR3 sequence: CAWIWRGGTEAFF. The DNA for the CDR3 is TGTGCCTGGATATGGAGGGGGGGCACTGAAGCTTTCTTT.

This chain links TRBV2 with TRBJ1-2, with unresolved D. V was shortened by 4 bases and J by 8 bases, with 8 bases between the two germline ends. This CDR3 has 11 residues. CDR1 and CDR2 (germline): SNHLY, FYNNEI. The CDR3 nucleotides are TGTGCCAGCAGTGGGGAGGTCGGCTACACCTTC. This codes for CASSGEVGYTF.